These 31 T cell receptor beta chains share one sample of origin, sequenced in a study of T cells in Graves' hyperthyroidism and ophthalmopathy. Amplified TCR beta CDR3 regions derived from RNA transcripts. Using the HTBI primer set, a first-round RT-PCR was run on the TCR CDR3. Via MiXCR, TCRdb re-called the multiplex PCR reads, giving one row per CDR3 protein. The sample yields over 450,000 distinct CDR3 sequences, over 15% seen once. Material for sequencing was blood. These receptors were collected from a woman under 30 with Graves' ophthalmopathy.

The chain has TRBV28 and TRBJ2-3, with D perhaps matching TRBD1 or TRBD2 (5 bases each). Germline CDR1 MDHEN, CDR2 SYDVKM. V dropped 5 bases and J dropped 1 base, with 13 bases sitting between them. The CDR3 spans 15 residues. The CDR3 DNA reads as TGTGCCAGCAGTCTAGCAGGGATTGGCACAGATACGCAGTATTTT. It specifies CASSLAGIGTDTQYF.

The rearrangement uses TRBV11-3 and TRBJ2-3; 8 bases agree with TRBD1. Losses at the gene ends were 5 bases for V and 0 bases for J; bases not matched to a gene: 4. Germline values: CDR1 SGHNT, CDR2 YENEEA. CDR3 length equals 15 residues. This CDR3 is CASSPRTGSTDTQYF. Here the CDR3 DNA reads TGTGCCAGCAGCCCTCGGACAGGGAGCACAGATACGCAGTATTTT.

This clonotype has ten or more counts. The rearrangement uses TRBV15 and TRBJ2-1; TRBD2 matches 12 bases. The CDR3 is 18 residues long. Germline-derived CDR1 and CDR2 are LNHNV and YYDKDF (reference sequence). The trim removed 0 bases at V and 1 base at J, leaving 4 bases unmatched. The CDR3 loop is CATSRDRLAGGSYNEQFF. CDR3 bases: TGTGCCACCAGCAGAGATCGGCTAGCGGGAGGGTCCTACAATGAGCAGTTCTTC.

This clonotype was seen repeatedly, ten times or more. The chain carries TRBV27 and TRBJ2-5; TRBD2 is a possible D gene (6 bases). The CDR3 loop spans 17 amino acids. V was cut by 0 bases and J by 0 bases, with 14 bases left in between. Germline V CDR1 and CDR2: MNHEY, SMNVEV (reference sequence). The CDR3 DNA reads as TGTGCCAGCAGTTTATCGGGGCCGGGGACTTACCAAGAGACCCAGTACTTC. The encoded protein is CASSLSGPGTYQETQYF.

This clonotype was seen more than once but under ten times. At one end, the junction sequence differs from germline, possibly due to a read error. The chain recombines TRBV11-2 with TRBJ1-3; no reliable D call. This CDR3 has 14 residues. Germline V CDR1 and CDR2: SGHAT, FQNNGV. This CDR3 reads CASSLAASVNTIYF. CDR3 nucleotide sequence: TGTGCCAGCAGCTTAGCCGCGTCTGTAAACACCATATATTTT.

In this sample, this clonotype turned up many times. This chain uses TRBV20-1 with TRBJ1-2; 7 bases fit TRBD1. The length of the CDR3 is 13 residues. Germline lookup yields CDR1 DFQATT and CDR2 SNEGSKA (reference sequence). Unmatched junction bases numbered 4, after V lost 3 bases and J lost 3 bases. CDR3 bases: TGCAGTGCTAGTGATACAGGGGACTATGGCTACACCTTC. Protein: CSASDTGDYGYTF.

The CDR3 bases are TGCGCCAGCAGCTTTAGTCGAGCGGGTCAAGAGACCCAGTACTTC. Its translation is CASSFSRAGQETQYF. The chain is built from TRBV5-1 and TRBJ2-5, with D possibly TRBD2 on 6 matching bases. Germline values: CDR1 SGHRS, CDR2 YFSETQ. The V and J ends lost 2 bases and 2 bases respectively, with 13 bases between them. This CDR3 is built from 15 residues.

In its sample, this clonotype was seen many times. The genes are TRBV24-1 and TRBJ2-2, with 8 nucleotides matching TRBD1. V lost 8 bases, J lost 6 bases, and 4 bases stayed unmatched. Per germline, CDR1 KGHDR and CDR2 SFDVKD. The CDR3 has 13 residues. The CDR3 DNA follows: TGTGCCACCACTGCAGGGGGCGCCGGGGAGCTGTTTTTT. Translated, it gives CATTAGGAGELFF.

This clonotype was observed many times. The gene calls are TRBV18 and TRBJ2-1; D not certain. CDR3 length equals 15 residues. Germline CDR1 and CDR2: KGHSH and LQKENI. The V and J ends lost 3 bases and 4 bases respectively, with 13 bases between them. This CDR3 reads CASSPIVNGYNEQFF. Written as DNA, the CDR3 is TGTGCCAGCTCACCGATTGTTAACGGTTACAATGAGCAGTTCTTC.

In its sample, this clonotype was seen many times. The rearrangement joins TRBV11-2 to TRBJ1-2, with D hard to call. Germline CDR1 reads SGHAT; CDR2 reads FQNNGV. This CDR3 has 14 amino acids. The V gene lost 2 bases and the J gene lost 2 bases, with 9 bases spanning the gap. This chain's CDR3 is CASSLSPGNYGYTF. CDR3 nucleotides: TGTGCCAGCAGCTTAAGTCCGGGCAACTATGGCTACACCTTC. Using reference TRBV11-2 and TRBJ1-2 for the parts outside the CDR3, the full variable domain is EAGVAQSPRYKIIEKRQSVAFWCNPISGHATLYWYQQILGQGPKLLIQFQNNGVVDDSQLPKDRFSAERLKGVDSTLKIQPAKLEDSAVYLCASSLSPGNYGYTFGSGTRLTVV.

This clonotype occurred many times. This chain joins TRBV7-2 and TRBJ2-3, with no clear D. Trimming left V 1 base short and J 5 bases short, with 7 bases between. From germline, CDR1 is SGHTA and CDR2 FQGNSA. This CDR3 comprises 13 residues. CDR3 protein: CASSLVVRDTQYF. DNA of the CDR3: TGTGCCAGCAGCTTAGTGGTCCGAGATACGCAGTATTTT.

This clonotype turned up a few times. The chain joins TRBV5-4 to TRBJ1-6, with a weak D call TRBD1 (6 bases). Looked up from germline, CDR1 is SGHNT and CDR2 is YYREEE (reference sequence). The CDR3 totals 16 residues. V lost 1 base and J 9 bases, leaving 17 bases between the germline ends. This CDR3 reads CASSLQGRMGGSPLHF. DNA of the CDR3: TGTGCCAGCAGCTTGCAGGGGAGGATGGGAGGTTCACCCCTCCACTTT.

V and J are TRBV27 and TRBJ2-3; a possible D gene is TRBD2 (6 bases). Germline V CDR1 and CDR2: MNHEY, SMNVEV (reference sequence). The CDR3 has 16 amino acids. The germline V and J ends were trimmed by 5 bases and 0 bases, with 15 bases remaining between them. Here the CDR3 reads CASSPRDLTSTDTQYF. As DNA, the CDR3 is TGTGCCAGCAGTCCCCGGGACTTAACTAGCACAGATACGCAGTATTTT.

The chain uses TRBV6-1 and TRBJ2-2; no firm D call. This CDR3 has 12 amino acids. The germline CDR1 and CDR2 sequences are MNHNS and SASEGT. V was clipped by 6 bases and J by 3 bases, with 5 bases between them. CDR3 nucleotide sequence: TGTGCCAGCAGGCTGGACACCGGGGAGCTGTTTTTT. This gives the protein CASRLDTGELFF.

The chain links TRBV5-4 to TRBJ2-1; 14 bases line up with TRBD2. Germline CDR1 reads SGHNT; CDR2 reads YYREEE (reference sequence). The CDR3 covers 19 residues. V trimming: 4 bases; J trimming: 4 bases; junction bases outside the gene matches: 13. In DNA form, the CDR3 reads TGTGCCAGCAGCGCACTAAGAGGACTAGCGGGAGGCCCATACAATGAGCAGTTCTTC. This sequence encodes CASSALRGLAGGPYNEQFF.

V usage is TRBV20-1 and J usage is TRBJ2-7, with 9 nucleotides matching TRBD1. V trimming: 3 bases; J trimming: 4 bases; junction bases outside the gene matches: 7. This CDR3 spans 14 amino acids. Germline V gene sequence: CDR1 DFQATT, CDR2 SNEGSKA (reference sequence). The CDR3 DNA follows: TGCAGTGCTAGCAAGGACAGGGGTTGGTACGAGCAGTACTTC. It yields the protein CSASKDRGWYEQYF.

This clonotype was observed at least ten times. CDR3 in amino acids: CASSPSSGNTIYF. The DNA of the CDR3 is TGTGCCAGCAGCCCCAGCTCTGGAAACACCATATATTTT. The chain carries TRBV2 and TRBJ1-3; unclear D gene. The CDR3 runs 13 residues. Trimming left V 6 bases short and J 0 bases short, with 6 bases between. Germline-derived CDR1 and CDR2 are SNHLY and FYNNEI.

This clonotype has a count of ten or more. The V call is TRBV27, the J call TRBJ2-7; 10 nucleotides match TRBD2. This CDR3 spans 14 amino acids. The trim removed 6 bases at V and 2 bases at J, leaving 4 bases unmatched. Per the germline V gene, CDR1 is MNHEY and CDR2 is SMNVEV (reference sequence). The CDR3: CASSPGTSAYEQYF. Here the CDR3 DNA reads TGTGCCAGCAGCCCCGGGACTAGCGCCTACGAGCAGTACTTC.

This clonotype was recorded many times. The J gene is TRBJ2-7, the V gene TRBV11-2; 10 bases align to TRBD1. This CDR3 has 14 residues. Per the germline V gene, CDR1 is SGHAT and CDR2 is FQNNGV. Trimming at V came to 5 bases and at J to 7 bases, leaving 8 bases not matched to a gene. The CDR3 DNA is TGTGCCAGCAGCCCGCTGGACAGGGGGGGAGAGCAGTACTTC. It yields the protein CASSPLDRGGEQYF.

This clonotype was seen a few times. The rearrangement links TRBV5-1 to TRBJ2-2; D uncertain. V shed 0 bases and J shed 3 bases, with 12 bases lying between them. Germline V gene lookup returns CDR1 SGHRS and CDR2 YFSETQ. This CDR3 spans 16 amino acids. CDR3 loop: CASSLAEWADTGELFF. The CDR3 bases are TGCGCCAGCAGCTTGGCCGAGTGGGCGGACACCGGGGAGCTGTTTTTT.

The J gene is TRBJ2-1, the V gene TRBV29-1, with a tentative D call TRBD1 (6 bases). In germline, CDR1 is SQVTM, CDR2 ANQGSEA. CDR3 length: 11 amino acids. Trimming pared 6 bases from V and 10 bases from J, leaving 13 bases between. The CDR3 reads CSVGQSGEQFF. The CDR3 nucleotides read TGCAGCGTAGGACAGTCCGGGGAGCAGTTCTTC.

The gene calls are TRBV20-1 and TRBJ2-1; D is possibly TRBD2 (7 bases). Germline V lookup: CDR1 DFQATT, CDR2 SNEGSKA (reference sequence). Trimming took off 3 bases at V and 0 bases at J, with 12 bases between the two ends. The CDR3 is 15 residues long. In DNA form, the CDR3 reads TGCAGTGCTAGTATCGGGGGGCACTCCTACAATGAGCAGTTCTTC. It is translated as CSASIGGHSYNEQFF.

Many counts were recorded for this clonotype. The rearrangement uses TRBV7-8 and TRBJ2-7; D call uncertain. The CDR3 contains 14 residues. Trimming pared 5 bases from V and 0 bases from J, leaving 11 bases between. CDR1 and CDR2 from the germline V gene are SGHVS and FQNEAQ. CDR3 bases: TGTGCCAGCAGCCCCGGGTTTCTCTCCTACGAGCAGTACTTC. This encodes CASSPGFLSYEQYF.

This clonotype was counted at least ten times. The CDR3 loop reads CASSWLWAGTSPNTGELFF. CDR3 DNA sequence: TGTGCCAGCAGCTGGTTGTGGGCCGGGACTTCCCCAAACACCGGGGAGCTGTTTTTT. V and J are TRBV11-2 and TRBJ2-2, with a tentative D call TRBD2 (6 bases). Germline V gene data show CDR1 as SGHAT and CDR2 as FQNNGV. V shed 4 bases and J shed 2 bases, with 23 bases lying between them. The CDR3 sequence is 19 residues long. Variable domain in full (rest from reference TRBV11-2 and TRBJ2-2): EAGVAQSPRYKIIEKRQSVAFWCNPISGHATLYWYQQILGQGPKLLIQFQNNGVVDDSQLPKDRFSAERLKGVDSTLKIQPAKLEDSAVYLCASSWLWAGTSPNTGELFFGEGSRLTVL.

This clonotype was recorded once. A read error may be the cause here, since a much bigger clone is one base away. The CDR3 DNA follows: TGTGCCTGGCTCCTAGACTCTGAAAACACCATATATTTT. As protein: CAWLLDSENTIYF. The V call is TRBV30, the J call TRBJ1-3; D unresolved. The germline gives CDR1 GTSNPN, CDR2 SVGIG (reference sequence). This CDR3 is built from 13 residues.

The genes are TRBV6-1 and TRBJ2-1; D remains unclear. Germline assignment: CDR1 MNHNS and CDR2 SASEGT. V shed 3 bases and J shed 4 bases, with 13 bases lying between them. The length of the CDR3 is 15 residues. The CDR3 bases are TGTGCCAGCAGTGAGGACCCCGGTAGGTACAATGAGCAGTTCTTC. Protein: CASSEDPGRYNEQFF.

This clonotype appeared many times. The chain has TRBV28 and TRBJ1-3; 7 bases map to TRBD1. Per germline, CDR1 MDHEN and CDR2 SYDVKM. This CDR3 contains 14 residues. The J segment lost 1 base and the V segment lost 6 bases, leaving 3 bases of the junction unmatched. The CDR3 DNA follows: TGTGCCAGCAGGTTACAGGGGTCTGGAAACACCATATATTTT. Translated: CASRLQGSGNTIYF.

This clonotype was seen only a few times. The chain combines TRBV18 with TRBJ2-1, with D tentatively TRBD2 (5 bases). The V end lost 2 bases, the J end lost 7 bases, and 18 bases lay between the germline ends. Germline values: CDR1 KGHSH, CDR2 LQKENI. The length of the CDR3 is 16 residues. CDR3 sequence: CASSPISRTEVNEQFF. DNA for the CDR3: TGTGCCAGCTCACCAATTAGTAGAACGGAGGTGAATGAGCAGTTCTTC.

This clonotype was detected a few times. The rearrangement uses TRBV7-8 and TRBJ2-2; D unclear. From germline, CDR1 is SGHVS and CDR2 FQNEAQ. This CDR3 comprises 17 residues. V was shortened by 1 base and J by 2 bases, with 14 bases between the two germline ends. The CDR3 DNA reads TGTGCCAGCAGCTTAGGGACCAGATTGCTAAACACCGGGGAGCTGTTTTTT. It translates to CASSLGTRLLNTGELFF.

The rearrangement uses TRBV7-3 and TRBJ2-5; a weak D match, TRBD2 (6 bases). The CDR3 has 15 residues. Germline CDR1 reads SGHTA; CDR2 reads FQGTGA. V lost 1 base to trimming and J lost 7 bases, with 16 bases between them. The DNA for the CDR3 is TGTGCCAGCAGCTTAAATGGGGGGAAGATGGGGACCCAGTACTTC. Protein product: CASSLNGGKMGTQYF.

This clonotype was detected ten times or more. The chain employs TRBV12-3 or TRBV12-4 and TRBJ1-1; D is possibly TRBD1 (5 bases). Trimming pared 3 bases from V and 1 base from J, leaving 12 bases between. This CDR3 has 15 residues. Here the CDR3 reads CASSLITGRNTEAFF. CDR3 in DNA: TGTGCCAGCAGTTTGATCACAGGACGGAACACTGAAGCTTTCTTT.